A single sample is the source of the 20 T cell receptor beta chains below, sequenced in a study of T cell responses to AZD1222 COVID-19 vaccine. Repertoires were generated with immunoSEQ multiplex PCR, while TCRdb's copy carries only in-frame clones and drops some. The data show about 83,000 clones, 86% seen once. The sample in question was peripheral blood, obtained on day 0 of AZD1222 vaccination. These TCRs come from an adult in good health.

This chain connects TRBV13 to TRBJ1-2; D not certain. The CDR3 spans 15 residues. Germline values: CDR1 PRHDT, CDR2 FYEKMQ (reference sequence). V gave up 3 bases and J gave up 0 bases, with 11 bases separating them. CDR3 sequence reads: CASSLSGSPNYGYTF. CDR3 nucleotide sequence: TGTGCCAGCAGCTTGTCAGGATCCCCTAACTATGGCTACACCTTC.

The CDR3 coding sequence is TGTGCCAGCAGCCTTACCGTGAACACTGAAGCTTTCTTT. Amino acid sequence: CASSLTVNTEAFF. The chain recombines TRBV11-2 with TRBJ1-1; D uncertain. CDR1 is SGHAT, CDR2 FQNNGV, per germline. CDR3 size: 13 residues. The V and J ends lost 5 bases and 0 bases respectively, with 7 bases between them.

The chain couples TRBV5-1 to TRBJ1-4; 9 bases fit TRBD1. The CDR3 loop spans 14 amino acids. The V and J ends lost 2 bases and 5 bases, in that order; junction bases with no gene match: 1. CDR1 and CDR2 from the germline V gene are SGHRS and YFSETQ. CDR3 nucleotide sequence: TGCGCCAGCAGCTTACAGGGGGCCAATGAAAAACTGTTTTTT. It specifies CASSLQGANEKLFF.

The chain is built from TRBV6-5 and TRBJ2-7; a weak D match, TRBD1 (6 bases). Germline loops: CDR1 MNHEY, CDR2 SVGAGI. Trimming pared 4 bases from V and 2 bases from J, leaving 12 bases between. The CDR3 spans 14 residues. The CDR3 sequence is CASSLYGQTYEQYF. For the CDR3, the DNA is TGTGCCAGCAGTTTGTACGGACAGACCTACGAGCAGTACTTC.

This sequence joins TRBV7-6 and TRBJ1-1; the D gene is possibly TRBD1 (5 bases). CDR3 length: 15 amino acids. Trimming removed 5 bases from V and 1 base from J, with 14 bases in between. Germline V gene data show CDR1 as SGHVS and CDR2 as FNYEAQ. The CDR3 region has the DNA TGTGCCAGCAGCCGACACCAGGGTGGGAACACTGAAGCTTTCTTT. Residues: CASSRHQGGNTEAFF.

The rearrangement links TRBV11-2 to TRBJ2-7; a weak D match, TRBD1 (6 bases). With 5 bases removed from V and 2 bases from J, the gap between germline ends came to 10 bases. The germline CDR1 and CDR2 sequences are SGHAT and FQNNGV. The CDR3 length is 13 residues. CDR3 in amino acids: CASSPGHTYEQYF. The CDR3 region has the DNA TGTGCCAGCAGCCCGGGACATACCTACGAGCAGTACTTC.

The rearrangement uses TRBV2 and TRBJ2-2; either TRBD1 or TRBD2 may supply D (5 bases each). The V end was cut by 4 bases, the J end by 4 bases, with 13 bases between. The CDR3 totals 15 residues. Per germline, CDR1 SNHLY and CDR2 FYNNEI. DNA of the CDR3: TGTGCCAGCAGTGTAGAGGGGTTGTCCACCGGGGAGCTGTTTTTT. Its translation is CASSVEGLSTGELFF.

The J gene is TRBJ1-6, the V gene TRBV19, with a possible D match to TRBD1 (5 bases). Trimming shortened V by 9 bases and J by 0 bases, and 9 bases separated the two germline ends. This CDR3 has 14 amino acids. Germline V gene data show CDR1 as LNHDA and CDR2 as SQIVND (reference sequence). CDR3 in amino acids: CASHRSSYNSPLHF. The DNA for the CDR3 is TGTGCCAGCCACAGGAGCTCCTATAATTCACCCCTCCACTTT.

The chain recombines TRBV9 with TRBJ1-6, with D uncertain. Trimming left V 0 bases short and J 6 bases short, with 10 bases between. Germline lookup yields CDR1 SGDLS and CDR2 YYNGEE. The CDR3 has 15 amino acids. The CDR3, as DNA: TGTGCCAGCAGCGTAGGAGGGTTCGGTAATTCACCCCTCCACTTT. It is translated as CASSVGGFGNSPLHF.

The chain employs TRBV5-6 and TRBJ1-2, with 7 bases aligning to TRBD1. The CDR3 loop spans 16 amino acids. The V and J ends lost 0 bases and 4 bases, in that order; junction bases with no gene match: 9. Germline V gene sequence: CDR1 SGHDT, CDR2 YYEEEE. The CDR3 region has the DNA TGTGCCAGCAGCTTGGTCCTTGACAGGGAGGGCTATGGCTACACCTTC. Translation: CASSLVLDREGYGYTF.

This chain links TRBV19 with TRBJ1-1, with TRBD1 as a possible D gene (5 bases). CDR1 and CDR2 (germline): LNHDA, SQIVND (reference sequence). The CDR3 totals 12 residues. The V and J ends lost 8 bases and 1 base respectively, with 8 bases between them. CDR3 in amino acids: CASFGQNTEAFF. DNA of the CDR3: TGTGCCAGTTTCGGACAGAACACTGAAGCTTTCTTT.

V and J are TRBV9 and TRBJ2-5; TRBD1 might be the D (5 bases). Germline CDR1 is SGDLS and CDR2 is YYNGEE. The CDR3 is 15 amino acids. V lost 0 bases and J lost 4, with 13 bases in between. The CDR3 here is CASSVDSRQGETQYF. The CDR3 DNA follows: TGTGCCAGCAGCGTAGATTCGCGGCAGGGAGAGACCCAGTACTTC.

The V and J genes are TRBV6-2 or TRBV6-3 and TRBJ1-3, with D unresolved. Trimming took 2 bases from V and 2 from J, leaving 10 bases between them. Germline V gene sequence: CDR1 MNHEY, CDR2 SVGEGT. The CDR3 is made up of 15 amino acids. CDR3 bases: TGTGCCAGCAGTTACCAGAGGTCTCCTGGAAACACCATATATTTT. It yields the protein CASSYQRSPGNTIYF.

V gene TRBV5-1 combines with J gene TRBJ2-2; maybe TRBD2 (6 bases). V was trimmed by 5 bases and J by 5 bases, leaving 13 bases between them. The CDR3 is 14 residues long. Per germline, CDR1 SGHRS and CDR2 YFSETQ. CDR3: CASRDGSWTGELFF. The CDR3 nucleotides are TGCGCCAGCAGGGACGGGAGTTGGACCGGGGAGCTGTTTTTT. Using reference TRBV5-1 and TRBJ2-2 for the parts outside the CDR3, the full variable domain is KAGVTQTPRYLIKTRGQQVTLSCSPISGHRSVSWYQQTPGQGLQFLFEYFSETQRNKGNFPGRFSGRQFSNSRSEMNVSTLELGDSALYLCASRDGSWTGELFFGEGSRLTVL.

The V gene is TRBV6-5, the J gene TRBJ2-7, with 7 bases fitting TRBD1. This CDR3 contains 15 residues. Germline CDR1 and CDR2: MNHEY and SVGAGI. V shed 7 bases, J shed 0 bases, and the junction held 9 bases outside the gene matches. This CDR3 reads CASNPKGATSYEQYF. The CDR3 bases are TGTGCCAGCAACCCAAAGGGGGCTACCTCCTACGAGCAGTACTTC.

The chain recombines TRBV24-1 with TRBJ1-2; the D gene is possibly TRBD1 (5 bases). The V and J ends lost 2 bases and 2 bases respectively, with 11 bases between them. The CDR3 covers 15 residues. Per the germline V gene, CDR1 is KGHDR and CDR2 is SFDVKD. The CDR3 protein is CATSDSRESNYGYTF. CDR3 sequence (DNA): TGTGCCACCAGTGATTCCAGGGAGTCCAACTATGGCTACACCTTC.

V gene TRBV5-1 combines with J gene TRBJ2-7; possibly TRBD2 for D (5 bases). This CDR3 region has 15 residues. Per germline, CDR1 SGHRS and CDR2 YFSETQ. Trimming took off 6 bases at V and 2 bases at J, with 18 bases between the two ends. The CDR3 reads CASTPGEITPYEQYF. For the CDR3, the DNA is TGCGCCAGCACCCCTGGGGAGATCACCCCCTACGAGCAGTACTTC.

The CDR3 DNA reads TGCGCCAGCACTCATAGCGGGGGGGCCTCAGATACGCAGTATTTT. This translates into CASTHSGGASDTQYF. The J gene is TRBJ2-3, the V gene TRBV10-2; 11 bases fit TRBD2. CDR1 is WSHSY and CDR2 is SAAADI in the germline V gene. There are 15 residues in the CDR3. Losses at the gene ends were 7 bases for V and 4 bases for J; bases not matched to a gene: 7.

The chain recombines TRBV11-2 with TRBJ2-5, with 9 bases that match TRBD2. V shed 5 bases, J shed 3 bases, and the junction held 10 bases outside the gene matches. This CDR3 is 16 amino acids long. Germline loops: CDR1 SGHAT, CDR2 FQNNGV. Written as DNA, the CDR3 is TGTGCCAGCAGCGAGGGAATAGCGGGGGAGGAAGAGACCCAGTACTTC. Protein sequence: CASSEGIAGEEETQYF.

The chain links TRBV6-6 to TRBJ2-6, with 7 bases identical to TRBD1. Germline CDR1 is MNHNY and CDR2 is SVGAGI (reference sequence). The CDR3 consists of 17 residues. V gave up 5 bases and J gave up 0 bases; unmatched junction bases: 7. CDR3 bases: TGTGCCAGCAGTCGACAGGGAATAGTCTCTGGGGCCAACGTCCTGACTTTC. Its translation: CASSRQGIVSGANVLTF.